The source of this T cell receptor beta chain is a study of blood T cell repertoires in COVID-19 (dated by TCRdb to about 2020). At the level of the whole study: The collaborator samples originated in the United States, Italy and Spain and spanned the acute and convalescent phases of COVID-19. The prospective study material was composed of cDNA or gDNA derived from T cells, B-cell-depleted T cells, or PBMCs. Deeply sampled blood TCRbeta repertoires from subjects exposed to, actively infected with, or recovered from COVID-19 were included in the dataset. The repertoires were released in a freely available public database meant as a resource for research on the immune response to SARS-CoV-2. The samples were drawn from the first 160 participants of the ongoing ImmuneRACE study and from about 1,200 subjects provided by 6 global collaborators. Nearly every sample came with metadata listing a de-identified subject ID, COVID-19 status, age in years and sex. Where HLA class I and class II types were available, the types were taken from metadata supplied by the sample provider, not from assay-based typing. Results and caveats for the whole study, not just this receptor: The amount of clinical and demographic metadata varied by source and participant and was provided uncurated.

Comments on this clone: No antigen is known for it. Per-base qualities were not stored, and no clone one base away is much larger.

Enrolling through a virtual design, the prospective study's participants ranged in age from roughly 18 to 89 years and lived across some 22 United States geographic areas. To assign participants to cohorts, the prospective study relied on clinical history that participants themselves reported in a screening survey and a study questionnaire. Each participant in the prospective study had whole blood, serum and a nasopharyngeal or oropharyngeal swab collected by mobile phlebotomists. Participants in the prospective study had the option to provide additional blood draws and questionnaires over a roughly 2-month period. Before DNA extraction, prospective study blood samples were shipped either frozen or at room temperature. TCRbeta CDR3 regions were amplified from genomic DNA using the immunoSEQ Assay, a bias-controlled multiplex PCR. Per the source publication's procedure: Within the assay, amplification of reference gene primers was used to estimate how many nucleated cells each sample contained. To quantify the absolute abundance of each unique TCRbeta CDR3 rearrangement, sequence reads were collapsed and filtered. Productive Simpson clonality was computed per sample as the square root of Simpson's diversity index over productive rearrangements. What TCRdb holds here is the immuneACCESS table cut down to in-frame rearrangements. Part of the clones is not present; checked against another copy, under half of the missing clones reflect an unresolved V gene, and the others are unexplained. The DNA gave D and trimming, while V, J and clone size come from that table. Across this sample there are 350,000 to 400,000 clones, with around nine tenths seen only once. The leading ten clones occupy roughly 0.97% of the sample.

CDR1 LNHDA and CDR2 SQIVND are derived from the germline V gene (reference sequence). Spanning cysteine to phenylalanine, the CDR3 consists of 13 amino acids. The DNA shown is the 39-base CDR3, in frame from base 1. Trimming removed 5 bases from V and 2 bases from J, leaving 10 bases between the germline ends. Recombination linked TRBV19 to TRBJ2-7, with no reliable assignment of the D segment. The sequence derives from a woman between 25 and 40 years old with acute COVID-19. The sequencing input was PBMCs or T cells enriched from blood (not recorded which). The bases are TGTGCCAGTAGTTACAACACAGCCTACGAGCAGTACTTC. Translated, it gives CASSYNTAYEQYF.